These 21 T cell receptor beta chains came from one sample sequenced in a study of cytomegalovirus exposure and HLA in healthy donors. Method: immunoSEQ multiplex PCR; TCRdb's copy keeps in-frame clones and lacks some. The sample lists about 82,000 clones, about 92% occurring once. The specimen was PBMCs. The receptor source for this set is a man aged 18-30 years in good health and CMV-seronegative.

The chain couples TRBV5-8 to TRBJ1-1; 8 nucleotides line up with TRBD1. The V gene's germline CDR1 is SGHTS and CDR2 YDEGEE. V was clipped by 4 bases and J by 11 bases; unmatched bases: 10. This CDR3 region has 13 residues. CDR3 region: CASSLDRAGMAFF. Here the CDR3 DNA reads TGTGCCAGCAGCCTGGACAGGGCTGGGATGGCTTTCTTT.

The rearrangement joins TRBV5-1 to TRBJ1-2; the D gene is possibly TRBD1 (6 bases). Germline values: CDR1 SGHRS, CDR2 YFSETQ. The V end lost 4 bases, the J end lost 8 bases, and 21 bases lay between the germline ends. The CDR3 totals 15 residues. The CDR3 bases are TGCGCCAGCAGCCCGCGACAGGCGCCCGATGGGGGCTACACCTTC. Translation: CASSPRQAPDGGYTF.

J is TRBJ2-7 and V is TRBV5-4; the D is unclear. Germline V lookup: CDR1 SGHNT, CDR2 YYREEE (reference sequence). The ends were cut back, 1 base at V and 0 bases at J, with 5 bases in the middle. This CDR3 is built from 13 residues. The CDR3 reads CASSLTSSYEQYF. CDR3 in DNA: TGTGCCAGCAGCTTGACGAGCTCCTACGAGCAGTACTTC.

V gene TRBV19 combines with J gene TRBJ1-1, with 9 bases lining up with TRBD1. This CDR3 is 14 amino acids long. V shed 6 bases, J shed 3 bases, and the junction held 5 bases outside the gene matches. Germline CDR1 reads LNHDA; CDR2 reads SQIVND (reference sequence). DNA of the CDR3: TGTGCCAGTAGCGGCGGGGACAGGGACACTGAAGCTTTCTTT. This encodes CASSGGDRDTEAFF.

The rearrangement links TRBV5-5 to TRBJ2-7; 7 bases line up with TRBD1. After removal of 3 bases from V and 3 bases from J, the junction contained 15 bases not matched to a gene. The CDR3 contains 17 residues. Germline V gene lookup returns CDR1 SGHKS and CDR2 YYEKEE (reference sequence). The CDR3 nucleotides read TGTGCCAGCAGCTGGGACCGGGACAGATCCTTGTACTACGAGCAGTACTTC. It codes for CASSWDRDRSLYYEQYF.

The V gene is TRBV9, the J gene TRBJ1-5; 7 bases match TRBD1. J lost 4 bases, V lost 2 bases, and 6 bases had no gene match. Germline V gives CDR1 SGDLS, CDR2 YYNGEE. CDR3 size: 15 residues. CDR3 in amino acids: CASSVEGAPNQPQHF. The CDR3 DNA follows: TGTGCCAGCAGCGTCGAGGGGGCGCCGAATCAGCCCCAGCATTTT.

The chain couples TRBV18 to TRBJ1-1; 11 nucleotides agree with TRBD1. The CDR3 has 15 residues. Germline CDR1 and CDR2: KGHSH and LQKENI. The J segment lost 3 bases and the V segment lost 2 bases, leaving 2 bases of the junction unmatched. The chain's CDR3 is CASSPGQGADTEAFF. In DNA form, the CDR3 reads TGTGCCAGCTCACCAGGACAGGGGGCTGACACTGAAGCTTTCTTT.

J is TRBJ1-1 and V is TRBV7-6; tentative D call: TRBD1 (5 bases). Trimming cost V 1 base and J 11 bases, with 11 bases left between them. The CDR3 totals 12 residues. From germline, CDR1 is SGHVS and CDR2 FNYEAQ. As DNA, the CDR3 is TGTGCCAGCAGCTTAGGGGGGGGAGGCGCTTTCTTT. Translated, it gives CASSLGGGGAFF.

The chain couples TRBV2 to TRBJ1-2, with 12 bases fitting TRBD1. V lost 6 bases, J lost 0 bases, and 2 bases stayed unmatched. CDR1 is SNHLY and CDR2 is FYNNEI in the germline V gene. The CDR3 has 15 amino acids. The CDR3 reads CASRGQGAANYGYTF. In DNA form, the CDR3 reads TGTGCCAGCAGGGGACAGGGGGCCGCTAACTATGGCTACACCTTC.

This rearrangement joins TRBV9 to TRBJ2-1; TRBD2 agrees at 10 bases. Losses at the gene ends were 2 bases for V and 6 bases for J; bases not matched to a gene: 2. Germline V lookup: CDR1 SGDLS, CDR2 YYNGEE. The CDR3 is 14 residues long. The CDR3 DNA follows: TGTGCCAGCAGCGTCAGCGGGAGGGTCAATGAGCAGTTCTTC. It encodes CASSVSGRVNEQFF. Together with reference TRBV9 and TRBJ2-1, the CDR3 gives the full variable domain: DSGVTQTPKHLITATGQRVTLRCSPRSGDLSVYWYQQSLDQGLQFLIQYYNGEERAKGNILERFSAQQFPDLHSELNLSSLELGDSALYFCASSVSGRVNEQFFGPGTRLTVL.

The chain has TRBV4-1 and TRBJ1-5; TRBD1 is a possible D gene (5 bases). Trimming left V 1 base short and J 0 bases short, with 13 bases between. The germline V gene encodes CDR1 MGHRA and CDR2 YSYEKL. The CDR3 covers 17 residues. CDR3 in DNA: TGCGCCAGCAGCCAAGGCCCCACAGGTAATAGCAATCAGCCCCAGCATTTT. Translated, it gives CASSQGPTGNSNQPQHF.

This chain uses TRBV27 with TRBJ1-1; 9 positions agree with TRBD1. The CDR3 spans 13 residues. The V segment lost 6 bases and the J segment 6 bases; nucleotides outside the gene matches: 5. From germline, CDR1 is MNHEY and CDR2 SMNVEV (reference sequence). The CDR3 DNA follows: TGTGCCAGCAGCATACAGGGGGCCGCTGAAGCTTTCTTT. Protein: CASSIQGAAEAFF.

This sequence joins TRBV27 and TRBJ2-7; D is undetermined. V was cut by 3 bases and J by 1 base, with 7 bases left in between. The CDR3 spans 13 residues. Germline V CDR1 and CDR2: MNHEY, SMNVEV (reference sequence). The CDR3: CASSFTASYEQYF. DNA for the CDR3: TGTGCCAGCAGTTTCACAGCTTCCTACGAGCAGTACTTC.

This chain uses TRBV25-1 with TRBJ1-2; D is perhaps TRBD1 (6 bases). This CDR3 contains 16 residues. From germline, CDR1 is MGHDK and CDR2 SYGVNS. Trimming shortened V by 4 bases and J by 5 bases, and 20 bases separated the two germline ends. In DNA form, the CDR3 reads TGTGCCAGCAGTGGAAAGCAAGAGGGGGAAGGGTATGGCTACACCTTC. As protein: CASSGKQEGEGYGYTF.

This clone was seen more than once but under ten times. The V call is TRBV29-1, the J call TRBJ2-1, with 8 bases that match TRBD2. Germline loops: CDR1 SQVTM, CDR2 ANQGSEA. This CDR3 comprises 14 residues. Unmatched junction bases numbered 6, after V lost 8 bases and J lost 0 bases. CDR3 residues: CSPWLAGSYNEQFF. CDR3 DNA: TGCAGCCCTTGGCTAGCGGGCTCCTACAATGAGCAGTTCTTC.

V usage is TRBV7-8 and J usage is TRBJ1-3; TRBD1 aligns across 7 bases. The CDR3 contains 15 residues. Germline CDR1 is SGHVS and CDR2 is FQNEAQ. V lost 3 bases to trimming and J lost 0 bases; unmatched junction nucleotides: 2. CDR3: CASSLRGPSGNTIYF. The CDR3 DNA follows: TGTGCCAGCAGCTTGAGGGGGCCCTCTGGAAACACCATATATTTT.

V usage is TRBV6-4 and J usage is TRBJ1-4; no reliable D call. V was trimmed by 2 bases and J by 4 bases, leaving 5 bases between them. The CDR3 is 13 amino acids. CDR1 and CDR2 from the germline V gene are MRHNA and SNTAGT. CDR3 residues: CASSDRLNEKLFF. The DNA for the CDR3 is TGTGCCAGCAGTGACAGACTTAATGAAAAACTGTTTTTT.

The CDR3 loop reads CASSHSPGTRGPYDGELFF. For the CDR3, the DNA is TGTGCCAGCAGCCACTCGCCGGGGACTAGGGGTCCATACGACGGGGAGCTGTTTTTT. The chain combines TRBV14 with TRBJ2-2; TRBD2 matches at 8 bases. This CDR3 comprises 19 residues. From germline, CDR1 is SGHDN and CDR2 FVKESK. The V segment lost 3 bases and the J segment 7 bases; nucleotides outside the gene matches: 19.

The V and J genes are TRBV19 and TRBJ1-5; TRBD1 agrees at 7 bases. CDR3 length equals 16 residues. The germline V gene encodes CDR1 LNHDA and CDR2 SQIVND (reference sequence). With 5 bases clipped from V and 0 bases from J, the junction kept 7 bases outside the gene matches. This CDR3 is CASSEGTAYSNQPQHF. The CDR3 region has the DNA TGTGCCAGTAGTGAGGGGACAGCGTATAGCAATCAGCCCCAGCATTTT.

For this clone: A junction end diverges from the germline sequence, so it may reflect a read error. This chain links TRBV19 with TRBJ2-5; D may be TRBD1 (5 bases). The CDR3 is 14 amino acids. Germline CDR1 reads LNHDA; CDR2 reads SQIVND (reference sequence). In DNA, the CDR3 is TGTGCAAGTACAACAGGCACCCGGCGGGAGACCCAGTACTTC. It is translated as CASTTGTRRETQYF. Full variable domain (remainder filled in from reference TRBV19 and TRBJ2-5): DGGITQSPKYLFRKEGQNVTLSCEQNLNHDAMYWYRQDPGQGLRLIYYSQIVNDFQKGDIAEGYSVSREKKESFPLTVTSAQKNPTAFYLCASTTGTRRETQYFGPGTRLLVL.

The CDR3 region is CASSPGVNYGYTF. The DNA of the CDR3 is TGTGCCAGCAGCCCCGGGGTTAACTATGGCTACACCTTC. V is TRBV6-5 and J is TRBJ1-2; D not certain. The CDR3 has 13 residues. Trimming removed 6 bases at V and 1 base at J, with 9 bases between. CDR1 MNHEY and CDR2 SVGAGI come from the germline V gene.